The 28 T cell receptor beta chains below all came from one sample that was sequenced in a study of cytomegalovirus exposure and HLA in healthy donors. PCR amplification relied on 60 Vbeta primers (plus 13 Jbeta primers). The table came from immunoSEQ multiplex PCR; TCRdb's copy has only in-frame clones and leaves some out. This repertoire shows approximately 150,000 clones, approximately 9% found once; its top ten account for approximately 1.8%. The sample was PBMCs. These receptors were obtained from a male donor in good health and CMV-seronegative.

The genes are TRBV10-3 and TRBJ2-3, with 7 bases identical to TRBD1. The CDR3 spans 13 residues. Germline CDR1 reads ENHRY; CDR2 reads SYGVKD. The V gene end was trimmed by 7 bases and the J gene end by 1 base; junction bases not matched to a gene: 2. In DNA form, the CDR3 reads TGTGCCATCACCGACAGGGGCACAGATACGCAGTATTTT. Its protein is CAITDRGTDTQYF.

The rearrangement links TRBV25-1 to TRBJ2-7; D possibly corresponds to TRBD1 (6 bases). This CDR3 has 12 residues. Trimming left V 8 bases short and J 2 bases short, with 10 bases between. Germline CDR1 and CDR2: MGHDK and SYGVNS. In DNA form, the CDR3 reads TGTGCCAGCCAGGGGATAACCTACGAGCAGTACTTC. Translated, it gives CASQGITYEQYF.

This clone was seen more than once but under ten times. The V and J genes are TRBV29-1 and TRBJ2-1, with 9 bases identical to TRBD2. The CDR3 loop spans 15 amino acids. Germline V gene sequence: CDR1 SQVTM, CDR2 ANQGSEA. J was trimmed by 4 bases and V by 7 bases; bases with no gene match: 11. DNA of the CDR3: TGCAGCGCTCCCTTAACGACTAGCGGTTACAATGAGCAGTTCTTC. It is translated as CSAPLTTSGYNEQFF.

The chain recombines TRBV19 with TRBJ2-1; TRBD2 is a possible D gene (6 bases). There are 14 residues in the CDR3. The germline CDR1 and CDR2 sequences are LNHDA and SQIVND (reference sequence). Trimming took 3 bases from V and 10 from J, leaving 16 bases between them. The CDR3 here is CASSMRGRDGEQFF. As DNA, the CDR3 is TGTGCCAGTAGTATGAGAGGGCGGGACGGGGAGCAGTTCTTC.

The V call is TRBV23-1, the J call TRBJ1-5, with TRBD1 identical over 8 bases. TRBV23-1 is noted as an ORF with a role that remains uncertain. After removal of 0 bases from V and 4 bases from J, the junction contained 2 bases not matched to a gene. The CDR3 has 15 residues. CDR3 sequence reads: CASSQSDRENQPQHF. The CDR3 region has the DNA TGCGCCAGCAGTCAATCGGACAGGGAGAATCAGCCCCAGCATTTT.

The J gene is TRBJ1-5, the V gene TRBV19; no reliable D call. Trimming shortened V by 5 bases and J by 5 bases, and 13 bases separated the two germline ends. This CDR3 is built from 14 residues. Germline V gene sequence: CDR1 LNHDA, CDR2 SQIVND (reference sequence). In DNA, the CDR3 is TGTGCCAGTAGTGACCGGGGAAGCGATCAGCCCCAGCATTTT. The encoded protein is CASSDRGSDQPQHF.

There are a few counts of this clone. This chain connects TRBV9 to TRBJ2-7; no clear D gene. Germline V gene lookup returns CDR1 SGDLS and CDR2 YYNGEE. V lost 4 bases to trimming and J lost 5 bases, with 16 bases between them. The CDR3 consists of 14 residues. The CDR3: CASSLHPDQDEQYF. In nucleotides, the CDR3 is TGTGCCAGCAGCCTTCACCCCGACCAGGACGAGCAGTACTTC.

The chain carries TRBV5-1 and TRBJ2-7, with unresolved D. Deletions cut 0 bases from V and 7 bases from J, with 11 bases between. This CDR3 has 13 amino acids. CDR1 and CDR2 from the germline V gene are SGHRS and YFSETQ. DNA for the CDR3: TGCGCCAGCAGCTTGGGGGTTTCAGGAGAGCAGTACTTC. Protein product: CASSLGVSGEQYF.

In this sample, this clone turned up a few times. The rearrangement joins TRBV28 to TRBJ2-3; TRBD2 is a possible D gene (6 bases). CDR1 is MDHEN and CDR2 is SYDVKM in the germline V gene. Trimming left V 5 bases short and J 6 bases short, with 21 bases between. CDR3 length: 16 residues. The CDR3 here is CASSPSLAGRGDTQYF. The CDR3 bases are TGTGCCAGCAGTCCCTCCCTAGCCGGCCGGGGGGATACGCAGTATTTT.

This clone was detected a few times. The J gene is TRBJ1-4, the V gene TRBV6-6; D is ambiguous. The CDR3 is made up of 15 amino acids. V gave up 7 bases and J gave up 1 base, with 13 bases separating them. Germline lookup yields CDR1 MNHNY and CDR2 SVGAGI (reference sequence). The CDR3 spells CASTNDGGTNEKLFF. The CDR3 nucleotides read TGTGCCAGCACCAACGACGGAGGAACTAATGAAAAACTGTTTTTT.

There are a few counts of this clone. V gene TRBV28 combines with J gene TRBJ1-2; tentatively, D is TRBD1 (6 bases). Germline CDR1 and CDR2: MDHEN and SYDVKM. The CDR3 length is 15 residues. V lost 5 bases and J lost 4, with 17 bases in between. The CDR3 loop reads CASSPPPGQFYGYTF. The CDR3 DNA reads TGTGCCAGCAGTCCCCCACCCGGACAGTTCTATGGCTACACCTTC.

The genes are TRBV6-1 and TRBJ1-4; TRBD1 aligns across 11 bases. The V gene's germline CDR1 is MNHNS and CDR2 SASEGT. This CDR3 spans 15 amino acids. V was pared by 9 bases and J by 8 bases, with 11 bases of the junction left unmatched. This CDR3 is CASQKGGTGGEKLFF. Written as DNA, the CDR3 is TGTGCCAGTCAGAAGGGGGGGACAGGGGGGGAAAAACTGTTTTTT.

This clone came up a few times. The CDR3 region is CASDRGSNTGELFF. CDR3 coding DNA: TGTGCCAGCGACAGGGGCTCGAACACCGGGGAGCTGTTTTTT. The rearrangement uses TRBV4-2 and TRBJ2-2; TRBD1 agrees at 8 bases. This CDR3 comprises 14 residues. Germline-derived CDR1 and CDR2 are LGHNA and YNFKEQ. Trimming took 8 bases from V and 0 from J; bases not matched to a gene: 2.

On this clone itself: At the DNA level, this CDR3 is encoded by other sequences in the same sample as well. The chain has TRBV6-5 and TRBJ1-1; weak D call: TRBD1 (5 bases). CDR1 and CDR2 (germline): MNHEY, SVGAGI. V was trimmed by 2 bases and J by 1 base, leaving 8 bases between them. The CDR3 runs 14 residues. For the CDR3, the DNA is TGTGCCAGCAGTTACGAAGGGGCGAACACTGAAGCTTTCTTT. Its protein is CASSYEGANTEAFF.

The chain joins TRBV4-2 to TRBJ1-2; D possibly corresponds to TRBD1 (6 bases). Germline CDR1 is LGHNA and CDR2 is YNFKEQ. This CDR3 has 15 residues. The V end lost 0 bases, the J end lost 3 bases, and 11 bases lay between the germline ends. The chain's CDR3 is CASSQDADRDYGYTF. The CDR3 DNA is TGTGCCAGCAGCCAAGATGCGGACAGAGACTATGGCTACACCTTC.

The CDR3: CASSTGLGNTEAFF. For the CDR3, the DNA is TGTGCCAGCAGTACGGGATTGGGGAACACTGAAGCTTTCTTT. The J gene is TRBJ1-1, the V gene TRBV6-6; D gene unclear. V shed 5 bases and J shed 1 base, with 11 bases lying between them. Germline V gives CDR1 MNHNY, CDR2 SVGAGI (reference sequence). CDR3 size: 14 residues.

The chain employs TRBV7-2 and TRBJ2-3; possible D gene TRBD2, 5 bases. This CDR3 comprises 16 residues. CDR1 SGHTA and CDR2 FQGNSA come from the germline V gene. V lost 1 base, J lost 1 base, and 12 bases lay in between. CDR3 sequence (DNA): TGTGCCAGCAGCTTAGGGGTCCGCGGGCGCACAGATACGCAGTATTTT. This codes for CASSLGVRGRTDTQYF.

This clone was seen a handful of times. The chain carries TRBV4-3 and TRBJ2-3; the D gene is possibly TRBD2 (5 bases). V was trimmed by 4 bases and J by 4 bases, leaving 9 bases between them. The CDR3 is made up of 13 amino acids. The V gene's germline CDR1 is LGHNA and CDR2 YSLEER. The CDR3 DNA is TGCGCCAGCAGCCGAGGGCGGCCAGATACGCAGTATTTT. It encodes CASSRGRPDTQYF.

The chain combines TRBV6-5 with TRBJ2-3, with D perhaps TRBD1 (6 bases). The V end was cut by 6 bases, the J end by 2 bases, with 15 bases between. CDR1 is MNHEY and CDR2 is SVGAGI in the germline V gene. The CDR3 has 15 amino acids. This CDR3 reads CASSYGTPLTDTQYF. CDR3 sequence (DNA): TGTGCCAGCAGCTACGGGACACCACTCACAGATACGCAGTATTTT.

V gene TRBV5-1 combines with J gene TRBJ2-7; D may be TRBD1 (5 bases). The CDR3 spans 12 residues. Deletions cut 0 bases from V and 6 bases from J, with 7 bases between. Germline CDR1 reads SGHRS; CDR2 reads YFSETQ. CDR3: CASSLAQGEQYF. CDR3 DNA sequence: TGCGCCAGCAGCTTGGCGCAGGGCGAGCAGTACTTC.

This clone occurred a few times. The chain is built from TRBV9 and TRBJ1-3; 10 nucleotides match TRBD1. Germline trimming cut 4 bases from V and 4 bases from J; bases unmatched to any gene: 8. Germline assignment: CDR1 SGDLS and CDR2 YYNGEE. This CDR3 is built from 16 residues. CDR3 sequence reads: CASSTRTGGVGNTIYF. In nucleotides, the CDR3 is TGTGCCAGCAGCACCCGGACAGGGGGAGTCGGAAACACCATATATTTT.

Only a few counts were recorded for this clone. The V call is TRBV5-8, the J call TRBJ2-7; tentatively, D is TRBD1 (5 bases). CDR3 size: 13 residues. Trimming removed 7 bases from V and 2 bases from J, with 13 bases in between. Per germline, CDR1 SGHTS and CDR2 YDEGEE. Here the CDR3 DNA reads TGTGCCAGCGAGTACGACAGAACCTACGAGCAGTACTTC. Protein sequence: CASEYDRTYEQYF.

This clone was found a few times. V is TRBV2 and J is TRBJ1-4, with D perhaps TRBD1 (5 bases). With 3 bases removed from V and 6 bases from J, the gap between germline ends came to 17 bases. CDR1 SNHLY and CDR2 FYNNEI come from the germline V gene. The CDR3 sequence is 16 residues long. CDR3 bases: TGTGCCAGCAGTGACGATAGGGGCGGTGGGTATGAAAAACTGTTTTTT. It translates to CASSDDRGGGYEKLFF.

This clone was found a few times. CDR3: CASSPRAQGPGTEAFF. The CDR3 DNA is TGTGCCAGCAGCCCGCGGGCCCAGGGGCCGGGCACTGAAGCTTTCTTT. The V and J genes are TRBV7-9 and TRBJ1-1; weak D call: TRBD1 (6 bases). The length of the CDR3 is 16 residues. Germline V gene lookup returns CDR1 SEHNR and CDR2 FQNEAQ (reference sequence). V shed 5 bases and J shed 4 bases, with 20 bases lying between them. Variable domain in full (rest from reference TRBV7-9 and TRBJ1-1): DTGVSQNPRHKITKRGQNVTFRCDPISEHNRLYWYRQTLGQGPEFLTYFQNEAQLEKSRLLSDRFSAERPKGSFSTLEIQRTEQGDSAMYLCASSPRAQGPGTEAFFGQGTRLTVV.

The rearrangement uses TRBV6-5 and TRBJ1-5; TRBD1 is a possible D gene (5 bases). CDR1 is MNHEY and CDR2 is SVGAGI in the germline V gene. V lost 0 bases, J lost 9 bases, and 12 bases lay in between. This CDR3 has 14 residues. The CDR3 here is CASSYSSLQGPQHF. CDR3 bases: TGTGCCAGCAGTTACTCGAGCCTCCAGGGGCCCCAGCATTTT.

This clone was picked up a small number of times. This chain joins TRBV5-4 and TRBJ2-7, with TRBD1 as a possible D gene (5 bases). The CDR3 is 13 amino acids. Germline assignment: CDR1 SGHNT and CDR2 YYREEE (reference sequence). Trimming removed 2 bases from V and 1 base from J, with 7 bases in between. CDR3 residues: CASSFDRSYEQYF. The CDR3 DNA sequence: TGTGCCAGCAGCTTTGACAGATCCTACGAGCAGTACTTC.

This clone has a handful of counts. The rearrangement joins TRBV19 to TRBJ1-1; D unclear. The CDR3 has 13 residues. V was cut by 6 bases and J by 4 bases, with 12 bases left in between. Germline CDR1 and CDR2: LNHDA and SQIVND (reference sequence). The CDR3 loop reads CASSLDVTTEAFF. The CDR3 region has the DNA TGTGCCAGTAGCCTAGACGTTACCACTGAAGCTTTCTTT. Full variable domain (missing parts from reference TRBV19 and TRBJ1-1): DGGITQSPKYLFRKEGQNVTLSCEQNLNHDAMYWYRQDPGQGLRLIYYSQIVNDFQKGDIAEGYSVSREKKESFPLTVTSAQKNPTAFYLCASSLDVTTEAFFGQGTRLTVV.

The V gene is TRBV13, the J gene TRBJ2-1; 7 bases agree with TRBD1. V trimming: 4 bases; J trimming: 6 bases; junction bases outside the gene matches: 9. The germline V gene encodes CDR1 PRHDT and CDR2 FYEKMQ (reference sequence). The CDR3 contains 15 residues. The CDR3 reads CASSSLPQGPNEQFF. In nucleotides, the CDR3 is TGTGCCAGCAGCTCCCTCCCACAGGGGCCCAATGAGCAGTTCTTC.